This TCR beta chain was captured in a study of blood T cell repertoires in COVID-19. The wider study: Some COVID-19 samples were acute and others convalescent; all came from the United States, Italy and Spain. T cells, B-cell-depleted T cells, or PBMCs provided the cDNA or gDNA that served as material.

Grouping used clinical history reported by participants in a survey and questionnaire. Cohort 3 donors were reported recovered after two negative PCRs, clearance, or symptom resolution. Using immunoSEQ multiplex PCR, the repertoire was profiled, and TCRdb retains in-frame clones only, with some absent. The sample holds hundreds of thousands of clones, around 91% seen once. The sequenced sample was PBMCs or T cells enriched from blood (not recorded which). The TCR comes from a woman aged 40 to 55 who had recovered from COVID-19.

The chain's CDR3 is CASSQTAQGTQYF. The CDR3 coding sequence is TGTGCCAGCAGCCAAACGGCACAGGGGACGCAGTATTTT. The V and J genes are TRBV11-2 and TRBJ2-3; 7 bases agree with TRBD1. The CDR3 totals 13 residues. The ends lost 5 bases at V and 9 bases at J; junction bases unmatched: 8. Germline lookup yields CDR1 SGHAT and CDR2 FQNNGV. The full variable domain, rest sourced from reference TRBV11-2 and TRBJ2-3, is EAGVAQSPRYKIIEKRQSVAFWCNPISGHATLYWYQQILGQGPKLLIQFQNNGVVDDSQLPKDRFSAERLKGVDSTLKIQPAKLEDSAVYLCASSQTAQGTQYFGPGTRLTVL.